The 11 T cell receptor beta chains reported below all come from one sample, sequenced in a study of T cells after yellow fever vaccination. TCRdb redid the calling of the 5' RACE reads with MiXCR, one entry per CDR3 protein. The table shows around 88,000 distinct CDR3 sequences, with roughly 14% occurring only once. The starting material was CD8+ T cells not binding an NS4B(214-222) dextramer, sorted from PBMCs, obtained roughly 20 days after the first yellow fever vaccination. These receptors originate from a man aged 18-30 years who received the YFV17D yellow fever vaccine.

The gene calls are TRBV5-4 and TRBJ2-3, with 8 nucleotides matching TRBD2. From germline, CDR1 is SGHNT and CDR2 YYREEE (reference sequence). The CDR3 runs to 15 residues. With V trimmed by 2 bases and J by 2 bases, 4 bases remained unmatched. CDR3 protein: CASSLAGALTDTQYF. The CDR3 DNA follows: TGTGCCAGCAGCTTAGCGGGGGCTCTCACAGATACGCAGTATTTT. Complete variable domain (other parts from reference TRBV5-4 and TRBJ2-3): ETGVTQSPTHLIKTRGQQVTLRCSSQSGHNTVSWYQQALGQGPQFIFQYYREEENGRGNFPPRFSGLQFPNYSSELNVNALELDDSALYLCASSLAGALTDTQYFGPGTRLTVL.

This clonotype was counted between two and nine times. The chain combines TRBV29-1 with TRBJ2-3; possibly TRBD1 or TRBD2 for D (5 bases each). Trimming left V 1 base short and J 3 bases short, with 14 bases between. Germline V gene lookup returns CDR1 SQVTM and CDR2 ANQGSEA. CDR3 length: 15 amino acids. Written as DNA, the CDR3 is TGCAGCGTTGAAGCTGGGCCGGGACCGACAGATACGCAGTATTTT. Translating gives CSVEAGPGPTDTQYF.

Here the CDR3 DNA reads TGTGCCAGCAGCTTGGCGGGCAGGGGCACAGATACGCAGTATTTT. Translating gives CASSLAGRGTDTQYF. This chain joins TRBV5-6 and TRBJ2-3; the D gene is possibly TRBD1 (5 bases). The CDR3 totals 15 residues. Trimming left V 0 bases short and J 1 base short, with 9 bases between. CDR1 and CDR2 from the germline V gene are SGHDT and YYEEEE.

The table lists this clonotype with a few counts. The chain couples TRBV7-3 to TRBJ2-1; perhaps TRBD1 as D (6 bases). Germline V gene sequence: CDR1 SGHTA, CDR2 FQGTGA. V dropped 5 bases and J dropped 3 bases, with 8 bases sitting between them. The CDR3 totals 13 residues. The CDR3 region has the DNA TGTGCCAGCAGCATGGACAGCTACAATGAGCAGTTCTTC. This sequence encodes CASSMDSYNEQFF.

This clonotype was detected a few times. The gene calls are TRBV9 and TRBJ2-1, with 9 positions matching TRBD2. The CDR3 is 16 residues long. V shed 0 bases, J shed 2 bases, and the junction held 3 bases outside the gene matches. Germline V lookup: CDR1 SGDLS, CDR2 YYNGEE. CDR3 DNA: TGTGCCAGCAGCGTAGGGCTAGCGGGGACCTACAATGAGCAGTTCTTC. Translated: CASSVGLAGTYNEQFF.

The chain uses TRBV6-1 and TRBJ2-3; D gene unclear. The CDR3 is 14 residues long. Germline V lookup: CDR1 MNHNS, CDR2 SASEGT. Trimming took 6 bases from V and 1 from J, leaving 11 bases between them. CDR3 nucleotides: TGTGCCAGCAGCACCTCAAGCGGCACAGATACGCAGTATTTT. It specifies CASSTSSGTDTQYF.

This clonotype has more than one count but fewer than ten. The genes are TRBV3-1 and TRBJ2-5; D might be TRBD2 (6 bases). V was clipped by 0 bases and J by 0 bases, with 11 bases between them. CDR1 is LGHDT, CDR2 YNNKEL, per germline (reference sequence). The CDR3 extends over 16 amino acids. The DNA for the CDR3 is TGTGCCAGCAGCCAAGACGGGGGAAGGTACCAAGAGACCCAGTACTTC. Protein product: CASSQDGGRYQETQYF.

The J gene is TRBJ2-1, the V gene TRBV2; 7 nucleotides match TRBD1. The trim removed 7 bases at V and 8 bases at J, leaving 11 bases unmatched. The V gene's germline CDR1 is SNHLY and CDR2 FYNNEI. The CDR3 spans 14 residues. The CDR3 DNA reads TGTGCCAGCACGCCGACAGGGCGGCCGGATGAGCAGTTCTTC. Translated: CASTPTGRPDEQFF.

This clonotype occurred many times. The chain recombines TRBV5-1 with TRBJ1-2; D is perhaps TRBD1 (5 bases). Trimming removed 3 bases from V and 1 base from J, with 13 bases in between. CDR1 SGHRS and CDR2 YFSETQ come from the germline V gene. This CDR3 region has 15 residues. DNA for the CDR3: TGCGCCAGCAGCTCCGGGACGGTCGGTAACTATGGCTACACCTTC. Its protein is CASSSGTVGNYGYTF.

This CDR3 reads CASSYPGTGELFF. The CDR3 DNA sequence: TGTGCCAGCAGTTACCCAGGCACCGGGGAGCTGTTTTTT. The chain links TRBV6-5 to TRBJ2-2; D gene ambiguous. Germline V gene lookup returns CDR1 MNHEY and CDR2 SVGAGI. V lost 2 bases to trimming and J lost 4 bases, with 5 bases between them. The CDR3 is 13 residues long.

This clonotype appeared a few times. The CDR3 coding sequence is TGTGCCACCAGCCCCTGGCGGGGTCCTAATGAGCAGTTCTTC. The encoded protein is CATSPWRGPNEQFF. The chain uses TRBV15 and TRBJ2-1; D is possibly TRBD2 (6 bases). CDR1 and CDR2 from the germline V gene are LNHNV and YYDKDF (reference sequence). This CDR3 spans 14 amino acids. V lost 5 bases and J lost 7, with 15 bases in between.